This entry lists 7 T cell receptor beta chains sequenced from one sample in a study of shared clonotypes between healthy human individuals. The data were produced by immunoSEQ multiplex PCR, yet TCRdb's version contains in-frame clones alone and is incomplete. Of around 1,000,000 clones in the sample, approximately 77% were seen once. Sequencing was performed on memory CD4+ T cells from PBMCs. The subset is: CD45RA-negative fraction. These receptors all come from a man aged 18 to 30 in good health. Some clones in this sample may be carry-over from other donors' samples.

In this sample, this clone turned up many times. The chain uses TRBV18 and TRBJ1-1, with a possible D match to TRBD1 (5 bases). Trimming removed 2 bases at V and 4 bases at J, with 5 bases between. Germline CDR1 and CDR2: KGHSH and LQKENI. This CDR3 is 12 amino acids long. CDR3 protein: CASSPGATEAFF. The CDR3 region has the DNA TGTGCCAGCTCACCAGGGGCCACTGAAGCTTTCTTT.

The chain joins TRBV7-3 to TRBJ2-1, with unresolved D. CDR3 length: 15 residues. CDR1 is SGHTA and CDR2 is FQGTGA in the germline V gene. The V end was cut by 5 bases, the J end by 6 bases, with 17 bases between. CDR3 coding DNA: TGTGCCAGCAGCCCAAGGTGGACGGGCGGCAATGAGCAGTTCTTC. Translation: CASSPRWTGGNEQFF.

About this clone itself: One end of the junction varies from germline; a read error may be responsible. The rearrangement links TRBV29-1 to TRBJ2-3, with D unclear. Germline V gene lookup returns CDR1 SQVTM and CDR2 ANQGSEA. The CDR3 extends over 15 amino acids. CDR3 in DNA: TGCAGCGCTGAACTGGCATGGACCATCACAGATACGCAGTATTTT. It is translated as CSAELAWTITDTQYF.

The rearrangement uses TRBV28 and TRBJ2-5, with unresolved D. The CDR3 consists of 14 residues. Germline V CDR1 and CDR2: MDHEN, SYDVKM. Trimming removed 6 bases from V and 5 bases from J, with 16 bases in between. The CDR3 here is CASSPTLGSETQYF. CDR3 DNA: TGTGCCAGCAGCCCTACCCTGGGGTCGGAGACCCAGTACTTC. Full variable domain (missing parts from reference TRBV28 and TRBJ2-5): DVKVTQSSRYLVKRTGEKVFLECVQDMDHENMFWYRQDPGLGLRLIYFSYDVKMKEKGDIPEGYSVSREKKERFSLILESASTNQTSMYLCASSPTLGSETQYFGPGTRLLVL.

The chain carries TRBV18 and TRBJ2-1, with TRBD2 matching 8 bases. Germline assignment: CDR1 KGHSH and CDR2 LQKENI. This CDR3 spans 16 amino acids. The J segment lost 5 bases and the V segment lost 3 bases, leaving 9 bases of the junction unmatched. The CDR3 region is CASSPMGLGPDNEQFF. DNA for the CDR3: TGTGCCAGCTCACCCATGGGACTAGGCCCCGACAATGAGCAGTTCTTC.

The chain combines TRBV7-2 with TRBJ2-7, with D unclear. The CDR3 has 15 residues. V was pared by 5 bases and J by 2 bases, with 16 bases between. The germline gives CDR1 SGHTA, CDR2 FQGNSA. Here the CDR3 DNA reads TGTGCCAGCAGCCTCCGGTCCGAAAAACCCTACGAGCAGTACTTC. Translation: CASSLRSEKPYEQYF.

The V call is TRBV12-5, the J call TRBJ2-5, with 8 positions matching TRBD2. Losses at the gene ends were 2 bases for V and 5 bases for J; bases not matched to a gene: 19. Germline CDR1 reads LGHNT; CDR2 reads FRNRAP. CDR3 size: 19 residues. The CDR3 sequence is CASGLSHPPPAGGGETQYF. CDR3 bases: TGTGCTAGTGGTTTGTCCCACCCACCGCCGGCGGGAGGAGGGGAGACCCAGTACTTC.